This T cell receptor (beta chain) stems from a study of T cells in Graves' hyperthyroidism and ophthalmopathy. Overall study results and limits: Model predictions of ophthalmopathy came a median 6.5 months before onset. Most thyroid clonotypes expanded above 0.001 appeared in blood too. Ophthalmopathy and stable hyperthyroidism were separated by a 13 V-J model.

The length of the CDR3 is 16 residues. Germline CDR1 LNHNV, CDR2 YYDKDF (reference sequence). V was clipped by 2 bases and J by 6 bases; unmatched bases: 12. This clonotype was counted many times. Its cognate antigen is unknown. The CDR3 regions of TCR beta were amplified from RNA transcripts. First-round RT-PCR of the TCR CDR3 relied on the HTBI primer set. TCRdb independently ran MiXCR on the multiplex PCR reads; one entry per CDR3 protein. The table lists 450,000 to 550,000 distinct CDR3 sequences, around a quarter of them singletons. Fresh 10 ml peripheral blood yielded PBMCs. What was sequenced was blood. This sequence joins TRBV15 and TRBJ2-7; 8 nucleotides align to TRBD1. The TCR was taken from a woman in her twenties or thirties with Graves' ophthalmopathy. The CDR3 here is CATSRSLGRGPGEQYF. The DNA for the CDR3 is TGTGCCACCAGCAGATCACTTGGCAGGGGGCCAGGCGAGCAGTACTTC.